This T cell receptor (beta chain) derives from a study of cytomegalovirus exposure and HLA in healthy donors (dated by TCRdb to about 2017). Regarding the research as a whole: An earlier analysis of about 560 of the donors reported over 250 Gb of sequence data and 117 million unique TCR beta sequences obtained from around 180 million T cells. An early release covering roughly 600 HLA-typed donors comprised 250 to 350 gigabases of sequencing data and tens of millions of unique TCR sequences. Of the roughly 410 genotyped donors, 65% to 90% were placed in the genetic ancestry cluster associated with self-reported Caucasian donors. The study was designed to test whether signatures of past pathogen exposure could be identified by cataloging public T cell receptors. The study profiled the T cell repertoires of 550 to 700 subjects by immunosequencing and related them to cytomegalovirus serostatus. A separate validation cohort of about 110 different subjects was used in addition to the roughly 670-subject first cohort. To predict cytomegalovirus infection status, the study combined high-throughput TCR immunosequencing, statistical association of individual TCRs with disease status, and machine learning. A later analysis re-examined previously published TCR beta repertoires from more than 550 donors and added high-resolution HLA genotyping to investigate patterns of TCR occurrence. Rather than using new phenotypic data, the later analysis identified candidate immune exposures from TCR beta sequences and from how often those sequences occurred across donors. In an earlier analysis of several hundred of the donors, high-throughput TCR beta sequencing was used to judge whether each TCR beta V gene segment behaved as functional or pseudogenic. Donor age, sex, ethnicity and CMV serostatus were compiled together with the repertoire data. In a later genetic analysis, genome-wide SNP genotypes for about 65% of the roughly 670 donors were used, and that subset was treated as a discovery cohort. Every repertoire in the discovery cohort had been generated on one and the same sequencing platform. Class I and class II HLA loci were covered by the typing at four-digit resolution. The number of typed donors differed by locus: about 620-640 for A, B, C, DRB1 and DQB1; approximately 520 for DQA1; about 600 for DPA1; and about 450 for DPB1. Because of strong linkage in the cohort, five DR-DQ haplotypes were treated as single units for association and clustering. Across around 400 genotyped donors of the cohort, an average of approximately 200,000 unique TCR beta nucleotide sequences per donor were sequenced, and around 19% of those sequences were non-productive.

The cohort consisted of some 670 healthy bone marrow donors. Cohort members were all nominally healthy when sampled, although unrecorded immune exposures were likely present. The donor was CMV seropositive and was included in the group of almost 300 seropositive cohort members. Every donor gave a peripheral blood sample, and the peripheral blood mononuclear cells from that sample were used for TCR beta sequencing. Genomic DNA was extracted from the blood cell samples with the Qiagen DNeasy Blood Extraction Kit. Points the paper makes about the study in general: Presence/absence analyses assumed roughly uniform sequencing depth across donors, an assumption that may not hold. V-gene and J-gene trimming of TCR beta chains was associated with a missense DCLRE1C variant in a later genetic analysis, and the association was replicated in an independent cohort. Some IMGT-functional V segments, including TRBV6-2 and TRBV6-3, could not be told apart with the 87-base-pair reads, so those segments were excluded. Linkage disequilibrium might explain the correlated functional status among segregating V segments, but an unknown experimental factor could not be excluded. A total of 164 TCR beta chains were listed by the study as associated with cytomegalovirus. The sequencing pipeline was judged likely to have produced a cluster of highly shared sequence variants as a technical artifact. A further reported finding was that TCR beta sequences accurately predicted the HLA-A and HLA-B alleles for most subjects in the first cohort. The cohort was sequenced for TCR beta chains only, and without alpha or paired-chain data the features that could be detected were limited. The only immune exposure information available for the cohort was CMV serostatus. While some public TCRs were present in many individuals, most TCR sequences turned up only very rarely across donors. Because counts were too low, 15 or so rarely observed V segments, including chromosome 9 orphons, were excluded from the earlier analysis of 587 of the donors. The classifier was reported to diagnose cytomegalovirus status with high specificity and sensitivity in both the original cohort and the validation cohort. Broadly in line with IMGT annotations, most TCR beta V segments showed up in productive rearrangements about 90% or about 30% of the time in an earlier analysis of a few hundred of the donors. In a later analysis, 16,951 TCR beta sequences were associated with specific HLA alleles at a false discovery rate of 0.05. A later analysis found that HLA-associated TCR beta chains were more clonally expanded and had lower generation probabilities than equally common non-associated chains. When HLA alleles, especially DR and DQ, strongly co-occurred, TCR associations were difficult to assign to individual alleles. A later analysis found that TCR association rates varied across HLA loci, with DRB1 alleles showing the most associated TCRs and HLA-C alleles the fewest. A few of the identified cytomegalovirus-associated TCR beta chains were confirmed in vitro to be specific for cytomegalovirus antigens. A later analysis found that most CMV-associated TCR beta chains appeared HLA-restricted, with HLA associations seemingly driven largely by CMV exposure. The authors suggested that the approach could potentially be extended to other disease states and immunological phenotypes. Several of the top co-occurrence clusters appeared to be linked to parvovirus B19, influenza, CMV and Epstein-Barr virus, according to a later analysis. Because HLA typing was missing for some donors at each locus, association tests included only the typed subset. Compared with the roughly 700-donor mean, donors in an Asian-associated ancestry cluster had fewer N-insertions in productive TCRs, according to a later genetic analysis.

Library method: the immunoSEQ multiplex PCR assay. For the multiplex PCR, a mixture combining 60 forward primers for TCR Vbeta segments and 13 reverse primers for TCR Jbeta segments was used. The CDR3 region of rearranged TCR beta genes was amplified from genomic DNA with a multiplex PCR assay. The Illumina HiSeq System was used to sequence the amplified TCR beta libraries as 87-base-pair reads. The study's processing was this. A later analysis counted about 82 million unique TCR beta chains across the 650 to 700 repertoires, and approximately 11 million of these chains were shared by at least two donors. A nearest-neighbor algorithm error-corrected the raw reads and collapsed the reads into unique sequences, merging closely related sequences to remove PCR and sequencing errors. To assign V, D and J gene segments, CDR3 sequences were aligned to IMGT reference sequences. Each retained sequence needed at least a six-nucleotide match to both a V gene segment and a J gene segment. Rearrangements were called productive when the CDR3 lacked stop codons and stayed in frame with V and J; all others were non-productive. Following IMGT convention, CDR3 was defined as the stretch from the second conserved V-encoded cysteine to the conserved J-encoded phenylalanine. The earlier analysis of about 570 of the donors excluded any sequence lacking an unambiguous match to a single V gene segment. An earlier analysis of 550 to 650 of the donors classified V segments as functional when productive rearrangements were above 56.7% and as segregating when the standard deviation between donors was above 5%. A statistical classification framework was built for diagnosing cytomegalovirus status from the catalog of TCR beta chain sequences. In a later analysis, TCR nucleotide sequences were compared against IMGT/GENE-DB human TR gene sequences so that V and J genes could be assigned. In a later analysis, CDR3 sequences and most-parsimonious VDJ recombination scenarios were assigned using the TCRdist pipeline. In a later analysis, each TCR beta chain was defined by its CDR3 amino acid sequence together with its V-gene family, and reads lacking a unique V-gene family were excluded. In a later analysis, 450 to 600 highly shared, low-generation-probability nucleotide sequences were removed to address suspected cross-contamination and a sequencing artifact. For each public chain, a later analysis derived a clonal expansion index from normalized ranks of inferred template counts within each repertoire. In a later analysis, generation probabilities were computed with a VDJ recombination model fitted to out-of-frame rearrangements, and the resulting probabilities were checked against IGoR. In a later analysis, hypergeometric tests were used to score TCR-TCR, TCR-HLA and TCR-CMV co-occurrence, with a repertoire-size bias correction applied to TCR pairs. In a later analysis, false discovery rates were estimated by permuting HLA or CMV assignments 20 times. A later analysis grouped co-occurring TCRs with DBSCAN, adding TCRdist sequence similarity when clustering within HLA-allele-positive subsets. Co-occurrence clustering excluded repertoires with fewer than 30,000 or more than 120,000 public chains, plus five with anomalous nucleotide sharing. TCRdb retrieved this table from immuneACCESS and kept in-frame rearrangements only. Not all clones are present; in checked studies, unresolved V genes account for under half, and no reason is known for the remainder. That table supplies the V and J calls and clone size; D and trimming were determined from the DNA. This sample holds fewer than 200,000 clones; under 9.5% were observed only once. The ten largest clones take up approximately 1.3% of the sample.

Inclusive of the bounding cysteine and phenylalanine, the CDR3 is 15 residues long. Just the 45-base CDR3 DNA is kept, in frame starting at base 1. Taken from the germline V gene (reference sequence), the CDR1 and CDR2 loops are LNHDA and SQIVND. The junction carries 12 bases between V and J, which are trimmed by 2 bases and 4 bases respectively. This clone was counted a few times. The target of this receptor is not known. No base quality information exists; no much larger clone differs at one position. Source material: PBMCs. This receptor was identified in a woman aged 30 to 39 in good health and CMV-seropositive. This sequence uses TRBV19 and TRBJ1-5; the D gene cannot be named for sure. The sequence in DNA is TGTGCCAGTAGTATACTTCGTACTCTTAATCAGCCCCAGCATTTT. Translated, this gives CASSILRTLNQPQHF.